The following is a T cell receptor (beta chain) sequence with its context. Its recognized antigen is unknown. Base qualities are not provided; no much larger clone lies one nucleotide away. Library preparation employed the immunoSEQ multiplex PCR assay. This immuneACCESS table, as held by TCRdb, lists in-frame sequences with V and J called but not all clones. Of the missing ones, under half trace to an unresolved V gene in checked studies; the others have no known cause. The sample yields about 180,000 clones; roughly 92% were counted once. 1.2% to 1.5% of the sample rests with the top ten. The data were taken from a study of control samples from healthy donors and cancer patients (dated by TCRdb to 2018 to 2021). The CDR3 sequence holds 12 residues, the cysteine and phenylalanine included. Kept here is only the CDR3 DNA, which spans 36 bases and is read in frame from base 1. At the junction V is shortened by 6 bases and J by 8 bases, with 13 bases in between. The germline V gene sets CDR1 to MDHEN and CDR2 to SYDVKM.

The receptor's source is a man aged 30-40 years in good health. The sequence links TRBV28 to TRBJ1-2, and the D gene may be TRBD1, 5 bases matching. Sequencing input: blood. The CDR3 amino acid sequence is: CASRGEPEGYTF. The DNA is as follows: TGTGCCAGCAGGGGGGAACCCGAGGGCTACACCTTC.